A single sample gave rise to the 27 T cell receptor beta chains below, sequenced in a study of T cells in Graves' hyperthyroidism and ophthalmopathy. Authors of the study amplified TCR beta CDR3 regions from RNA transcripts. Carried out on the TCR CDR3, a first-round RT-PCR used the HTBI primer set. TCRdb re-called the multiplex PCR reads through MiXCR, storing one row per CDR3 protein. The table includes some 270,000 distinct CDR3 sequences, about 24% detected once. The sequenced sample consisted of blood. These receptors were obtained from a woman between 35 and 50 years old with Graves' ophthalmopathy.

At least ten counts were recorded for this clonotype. The CDR3 region has the DNA TGTGCCAGCAGTTACGACGGACGTACCTCACCCCTCCACTTT. This translates into CASSYDGRTSPLHF. This chain connects TRBV6-5 to TRBJ1-6; D gene ambiguous. Germline lookup yields CDR1 MNHEY and CDR2 SVGAGI. The V gene lost 2 bases and the J gene lost 10 bases, with 12 bases spanning the gap. This CDR3 comprises 14 residues.

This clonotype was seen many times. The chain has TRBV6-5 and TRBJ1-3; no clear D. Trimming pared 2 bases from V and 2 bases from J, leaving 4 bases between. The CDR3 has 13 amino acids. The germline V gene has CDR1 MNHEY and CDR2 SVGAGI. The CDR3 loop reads CASSYDTGNTIYF. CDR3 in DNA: TGTGCCAGCAGTTACGATACTGGAAACACCATATATTTT.

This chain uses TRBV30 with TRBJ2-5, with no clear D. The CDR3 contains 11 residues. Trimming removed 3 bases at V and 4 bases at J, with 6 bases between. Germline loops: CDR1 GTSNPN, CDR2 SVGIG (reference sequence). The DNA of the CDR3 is TGTGCCTGGAGCCACCCAGAGACCCAGTACTTC. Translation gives CAWSHPETQYF.

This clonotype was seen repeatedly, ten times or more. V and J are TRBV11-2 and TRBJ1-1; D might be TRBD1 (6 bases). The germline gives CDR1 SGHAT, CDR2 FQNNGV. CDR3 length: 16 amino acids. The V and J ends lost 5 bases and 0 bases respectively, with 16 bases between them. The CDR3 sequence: CASSKPGGALNTEAFF. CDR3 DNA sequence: TGTGCCAGCAGCAAACCGGGGGGGGCCCTGAACACTGAAGCTTTCTTT.

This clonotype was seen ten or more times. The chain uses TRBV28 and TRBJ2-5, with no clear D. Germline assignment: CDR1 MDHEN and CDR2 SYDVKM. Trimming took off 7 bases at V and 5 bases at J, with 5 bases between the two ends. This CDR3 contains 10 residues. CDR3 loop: CASKRETQYF. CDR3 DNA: TGTGCCAGCAAGAGGGAGACCCAGTACTTC.

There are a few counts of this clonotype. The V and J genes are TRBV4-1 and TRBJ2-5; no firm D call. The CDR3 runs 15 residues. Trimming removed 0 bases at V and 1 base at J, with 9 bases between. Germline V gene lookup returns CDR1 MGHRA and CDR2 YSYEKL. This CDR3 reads CASSQEARPQETQYF. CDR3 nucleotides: TGCGCCAGCAGCCAAGAAGCCAGGCCCCAAGAGACCCAGTACTTC.

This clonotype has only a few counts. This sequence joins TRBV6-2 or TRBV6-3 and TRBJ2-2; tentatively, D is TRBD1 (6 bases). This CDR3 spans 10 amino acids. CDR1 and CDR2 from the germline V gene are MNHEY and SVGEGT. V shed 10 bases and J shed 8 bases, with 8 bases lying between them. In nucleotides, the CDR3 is TGTGCCACCGGGACAGGGGAGCTGTTTTTT. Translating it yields CATGTGELFF.

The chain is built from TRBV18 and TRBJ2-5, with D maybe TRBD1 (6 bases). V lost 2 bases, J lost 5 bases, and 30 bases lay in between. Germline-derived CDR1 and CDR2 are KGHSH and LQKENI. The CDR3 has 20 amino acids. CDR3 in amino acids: CASSPRDTSLDPRVEETQYF. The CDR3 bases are TGTGCCAGCTCACCAAGGGACACTTCTTTAGATCCGAGGGTCGAGGAGACCCAGTACTTC.

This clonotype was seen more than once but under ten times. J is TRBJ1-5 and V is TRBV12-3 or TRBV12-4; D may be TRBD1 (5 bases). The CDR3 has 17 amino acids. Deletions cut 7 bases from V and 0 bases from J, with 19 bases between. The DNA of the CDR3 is TGTGCCAGCACTCGAGGGGAGGGACCGTATAGCAATCAGCCCCAGCATTTT. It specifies CASTRGEGPYSNQPQHF.

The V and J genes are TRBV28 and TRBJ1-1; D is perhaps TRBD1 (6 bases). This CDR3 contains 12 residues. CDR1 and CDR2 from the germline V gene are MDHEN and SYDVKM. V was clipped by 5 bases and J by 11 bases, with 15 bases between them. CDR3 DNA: TGTGCCAGCAGTGCACAGGGATTGGAGGCTTTCTTT. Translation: CASSAQGLEAFF. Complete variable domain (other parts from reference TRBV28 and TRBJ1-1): DVKVTQSSRYLVKRTGEKVFLECVQDMDHENMFWYRQDPGLGLRLIYFSYDVKMKEKGDIPEGYSVSREKKERFSLILESASTNQTSMYLCASSAQGLEAFFGQGTRLTVV.

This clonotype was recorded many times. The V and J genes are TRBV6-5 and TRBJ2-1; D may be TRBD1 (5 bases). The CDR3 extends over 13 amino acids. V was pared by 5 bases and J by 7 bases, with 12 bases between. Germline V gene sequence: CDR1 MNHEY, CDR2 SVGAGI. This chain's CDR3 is CASSRQGSNEQFF. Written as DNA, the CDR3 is TGTGCCAGCAGTAGGCAGGGAAGTAATGAGCAGTTCTTC.

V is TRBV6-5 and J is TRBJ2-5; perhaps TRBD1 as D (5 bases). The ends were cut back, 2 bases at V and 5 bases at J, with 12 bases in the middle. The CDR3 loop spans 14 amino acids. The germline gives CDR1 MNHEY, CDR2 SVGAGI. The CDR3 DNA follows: TGTGCCAGCAGTTACCTAGGACATGCGGAGACCCAGTACTTC. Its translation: CASSYLGHAETQYF.

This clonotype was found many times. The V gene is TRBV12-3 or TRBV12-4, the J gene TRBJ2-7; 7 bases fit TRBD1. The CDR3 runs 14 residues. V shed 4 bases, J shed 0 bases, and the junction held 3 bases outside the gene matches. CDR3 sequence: CASSYRGPSYEQYF. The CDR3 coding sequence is TGTGCCAGCAGTTACAGGGGCCCCTCCTACGAGCAGTACTTC.

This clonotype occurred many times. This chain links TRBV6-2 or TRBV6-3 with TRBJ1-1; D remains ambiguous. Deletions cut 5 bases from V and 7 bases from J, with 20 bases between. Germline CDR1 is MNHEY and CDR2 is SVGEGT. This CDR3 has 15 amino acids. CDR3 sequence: CASSTTAPNVGEAFF. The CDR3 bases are TGTGCCAGCAGTACTACAGCCCCTAACGTTGGTGAAGCTTTCTTT.

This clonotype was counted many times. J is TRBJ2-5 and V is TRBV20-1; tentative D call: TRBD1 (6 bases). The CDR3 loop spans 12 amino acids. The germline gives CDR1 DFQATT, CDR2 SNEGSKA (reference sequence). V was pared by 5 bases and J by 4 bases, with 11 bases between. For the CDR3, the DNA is TGCAGTGCTCATAAAGGGGGAGAGACCCAGTACTTC. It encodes CSAHKGGETQYF.

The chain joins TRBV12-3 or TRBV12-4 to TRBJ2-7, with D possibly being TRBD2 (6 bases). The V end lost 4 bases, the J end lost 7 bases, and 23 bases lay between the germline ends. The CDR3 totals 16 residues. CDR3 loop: CASSSGAAGLGGEQYF. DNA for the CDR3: TGTGCCAGCAGTTCCGGAGCGGCTGGACTGGGGGGAGAGCAGTACTTC.

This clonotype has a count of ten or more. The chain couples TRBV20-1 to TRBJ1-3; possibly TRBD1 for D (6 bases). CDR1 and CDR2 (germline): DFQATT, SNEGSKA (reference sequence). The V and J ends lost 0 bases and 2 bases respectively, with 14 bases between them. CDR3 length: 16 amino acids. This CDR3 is CSARDQNRATGNTIYF. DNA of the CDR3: TGCAGTGCTAGAGACCAAAACAGGGCCACTGGAAACACCATATATTTT.

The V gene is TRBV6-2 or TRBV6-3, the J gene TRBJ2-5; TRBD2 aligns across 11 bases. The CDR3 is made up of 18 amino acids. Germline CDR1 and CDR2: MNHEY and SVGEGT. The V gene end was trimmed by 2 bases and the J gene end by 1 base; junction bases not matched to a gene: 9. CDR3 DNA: TGTGCCAGCAGTTACGGATCTAGCGGGAGGTTTTTCCAAGAGACCCAGTACTTC. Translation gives CASSYGSSGRFFQETQYF.

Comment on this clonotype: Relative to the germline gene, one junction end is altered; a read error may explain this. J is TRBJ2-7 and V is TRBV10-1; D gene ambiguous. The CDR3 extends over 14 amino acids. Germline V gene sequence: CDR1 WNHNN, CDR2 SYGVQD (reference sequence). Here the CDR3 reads CASSDSGATYGQYF. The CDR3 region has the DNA TGCGCTAGCAGTGATTCGGGCGCAACCTACGGGCAGTACTTC.

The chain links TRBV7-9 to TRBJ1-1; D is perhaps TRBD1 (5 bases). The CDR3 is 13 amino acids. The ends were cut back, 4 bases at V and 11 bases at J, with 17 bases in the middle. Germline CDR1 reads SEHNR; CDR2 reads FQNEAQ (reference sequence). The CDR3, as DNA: TGTGCCAGCAGCTCCGGTTCGGGACGGGACGCTTTCTTT. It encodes CASSSGSGRDAFF.

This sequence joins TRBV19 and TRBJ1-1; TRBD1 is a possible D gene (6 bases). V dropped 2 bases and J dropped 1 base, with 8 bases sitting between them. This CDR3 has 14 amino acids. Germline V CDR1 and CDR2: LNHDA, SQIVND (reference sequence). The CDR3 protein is CASSILTGNTEAFF. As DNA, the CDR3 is TGTGCCAGTAGTATACTGACAGGGAACACTGAAGCTTTCTTT.

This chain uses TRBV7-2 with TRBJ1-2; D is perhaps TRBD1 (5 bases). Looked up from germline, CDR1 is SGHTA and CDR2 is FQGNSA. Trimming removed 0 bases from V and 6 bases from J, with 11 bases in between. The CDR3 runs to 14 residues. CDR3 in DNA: TGTGCCAGCAGCTTAGCCGGGACCGCGAATGGCTACACCTTC. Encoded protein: CASSLAGTANGYTF. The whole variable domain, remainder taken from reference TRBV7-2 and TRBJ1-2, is GAGVSQSPSNKVTEKGKDVELRCDPISGHTALYWYRQSLGQGLEFLIYFQGNSAPDKSGLPSDRFSAERTGGSVSTLTIQRTQQEDSAVYLCASSLAGTANGYTFGSGTRLTVV.

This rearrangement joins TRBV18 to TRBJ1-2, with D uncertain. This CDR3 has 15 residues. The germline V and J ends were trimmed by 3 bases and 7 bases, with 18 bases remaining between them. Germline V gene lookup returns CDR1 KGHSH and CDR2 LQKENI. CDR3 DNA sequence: TGTGCCAGCTCACCCCGGCGAAGCATGGGGTCTGGCTACACCTTC. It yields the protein CASSPRRSMGSGYTF.

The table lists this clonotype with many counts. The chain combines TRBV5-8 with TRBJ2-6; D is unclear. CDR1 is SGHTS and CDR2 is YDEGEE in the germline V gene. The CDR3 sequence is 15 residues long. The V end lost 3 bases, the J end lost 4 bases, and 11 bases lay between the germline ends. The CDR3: CASSSTLSGANVLTF. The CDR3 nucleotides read TGTGCCAGCAGCTCAACACTCTCAGGGGCCAACGTCCTGACTTTC.

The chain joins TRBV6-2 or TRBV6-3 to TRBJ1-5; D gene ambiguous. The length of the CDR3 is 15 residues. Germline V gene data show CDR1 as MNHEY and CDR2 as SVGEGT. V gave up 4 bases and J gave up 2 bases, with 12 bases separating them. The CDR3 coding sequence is TGTGCCAGCAGTTTTCGGGCCCGGGGCAATCAGCCCCAGCATTTT. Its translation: CASSFRARGNQPQHF.

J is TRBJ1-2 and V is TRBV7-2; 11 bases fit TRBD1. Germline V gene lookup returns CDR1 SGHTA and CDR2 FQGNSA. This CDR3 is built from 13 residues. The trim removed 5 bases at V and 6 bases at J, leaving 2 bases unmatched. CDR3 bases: TGTGCCAGCAGCACGGGACAGGGGGATGGCTACACCTTC. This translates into CASSTGQGDGYTF.

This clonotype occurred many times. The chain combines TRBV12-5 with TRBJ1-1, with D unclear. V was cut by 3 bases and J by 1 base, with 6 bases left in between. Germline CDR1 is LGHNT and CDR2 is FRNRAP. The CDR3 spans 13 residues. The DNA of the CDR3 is TGTGCTAGTGGTTTCGGGGAGAACACTGAAGCTTTCTTT. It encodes CASGFGENTEAFF.